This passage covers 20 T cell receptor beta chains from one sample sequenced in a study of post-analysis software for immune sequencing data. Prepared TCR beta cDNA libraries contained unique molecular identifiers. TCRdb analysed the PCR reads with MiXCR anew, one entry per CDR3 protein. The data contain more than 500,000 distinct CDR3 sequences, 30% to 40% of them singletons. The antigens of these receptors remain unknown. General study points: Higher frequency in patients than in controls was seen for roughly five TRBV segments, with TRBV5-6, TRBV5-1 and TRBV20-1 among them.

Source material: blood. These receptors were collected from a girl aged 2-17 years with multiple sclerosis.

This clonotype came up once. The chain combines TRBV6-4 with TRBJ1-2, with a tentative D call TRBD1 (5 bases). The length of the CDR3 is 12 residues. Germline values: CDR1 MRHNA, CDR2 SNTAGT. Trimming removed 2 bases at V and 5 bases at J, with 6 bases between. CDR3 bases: TGTGCCAGCAGTGACGGGGGATATGGCTACACCTTC. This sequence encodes CASSDGGYGYTF.

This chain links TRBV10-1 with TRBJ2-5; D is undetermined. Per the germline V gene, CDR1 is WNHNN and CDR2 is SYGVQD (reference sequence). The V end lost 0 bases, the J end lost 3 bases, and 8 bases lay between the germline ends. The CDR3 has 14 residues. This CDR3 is CASSESGRKETQYF. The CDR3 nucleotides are TGCGCCAGCAGTGAGTCCGGCAGGAAAGAGACCCAGTACTTC.

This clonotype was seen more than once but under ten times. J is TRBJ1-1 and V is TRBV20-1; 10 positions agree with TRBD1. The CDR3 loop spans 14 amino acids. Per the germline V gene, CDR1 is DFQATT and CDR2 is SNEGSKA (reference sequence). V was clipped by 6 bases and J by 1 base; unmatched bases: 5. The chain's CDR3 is CSAPRTGGNTEAFF. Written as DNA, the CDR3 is TGCAGTGCCCCCCGGACAGGGGGGAACACTGAAGCTTTCTTT.

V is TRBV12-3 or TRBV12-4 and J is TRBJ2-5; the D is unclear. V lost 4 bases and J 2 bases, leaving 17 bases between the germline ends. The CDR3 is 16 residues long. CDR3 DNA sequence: TGTGCCAGCAGTTCCAGTTGGCACACCTTACAAGAGACCCAGTACTTC. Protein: CASSSSWHTLQETQYF.

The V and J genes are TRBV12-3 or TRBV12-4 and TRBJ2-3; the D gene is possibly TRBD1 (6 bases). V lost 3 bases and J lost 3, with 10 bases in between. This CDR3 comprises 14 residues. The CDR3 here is CASSFRGITDTQYF. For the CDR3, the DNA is TGTGCCAGCAGTTTCAGGGGAATTACAGATACGCAGTATTTT.

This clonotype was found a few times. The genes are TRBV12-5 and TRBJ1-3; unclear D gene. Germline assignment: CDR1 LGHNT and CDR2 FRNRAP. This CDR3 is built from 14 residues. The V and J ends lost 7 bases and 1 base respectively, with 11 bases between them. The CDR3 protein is CASAYSGSGNTIYF. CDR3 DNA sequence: TGTGCTAGTGCCTACAGTGGGTCTGGAAACACCATATATTTT.

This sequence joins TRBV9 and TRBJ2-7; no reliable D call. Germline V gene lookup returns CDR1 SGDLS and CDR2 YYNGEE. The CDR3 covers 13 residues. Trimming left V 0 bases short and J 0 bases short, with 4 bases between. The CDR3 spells CASSVVPSYEQYF. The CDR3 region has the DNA TGTGCCAGCAGCGTAGTCCCCTCCTACGAGCAGTACTTC.

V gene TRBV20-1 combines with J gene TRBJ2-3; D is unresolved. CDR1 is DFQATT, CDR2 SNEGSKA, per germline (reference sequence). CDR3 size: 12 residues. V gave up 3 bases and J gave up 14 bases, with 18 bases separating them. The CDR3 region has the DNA TGCAGTGCTAGGACCCTTGAGGAAAAACTGTATTTT. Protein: CSARTLEEKLYF.

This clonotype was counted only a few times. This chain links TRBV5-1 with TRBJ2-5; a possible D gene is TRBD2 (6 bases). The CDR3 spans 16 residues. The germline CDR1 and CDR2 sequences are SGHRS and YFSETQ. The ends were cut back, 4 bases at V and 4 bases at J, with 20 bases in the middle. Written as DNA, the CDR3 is TGCGCCAGCAGCGCACGGGGACTCACGAGGAGAGAGACCCAGTACTTC. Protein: CASSARGLTRRETQYF.

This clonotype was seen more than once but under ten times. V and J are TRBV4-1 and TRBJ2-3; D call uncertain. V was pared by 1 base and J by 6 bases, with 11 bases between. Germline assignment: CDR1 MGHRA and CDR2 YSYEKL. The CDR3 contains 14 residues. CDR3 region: CASSQGLTGDTQYF. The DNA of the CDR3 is TGCGCCAGCAGCCAAGGACTCACCGGGGATACGCAGTATTTT.

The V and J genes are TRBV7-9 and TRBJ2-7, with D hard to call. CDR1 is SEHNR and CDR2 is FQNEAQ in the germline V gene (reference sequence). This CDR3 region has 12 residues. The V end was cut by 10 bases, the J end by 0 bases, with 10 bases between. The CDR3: CATGPASYEQYF. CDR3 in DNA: TGTGCCACTGGGCCAGCCTCCTACGAGCAGTACTTC.

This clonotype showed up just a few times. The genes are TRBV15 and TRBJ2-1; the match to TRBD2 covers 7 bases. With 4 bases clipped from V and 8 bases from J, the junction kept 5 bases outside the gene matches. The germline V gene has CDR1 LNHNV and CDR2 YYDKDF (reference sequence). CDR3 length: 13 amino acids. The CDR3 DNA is TGTGCCACCAGCATAGTTGGGGGGGATGAGCAGTTCTTC. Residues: CATSIVGGDEQFF.

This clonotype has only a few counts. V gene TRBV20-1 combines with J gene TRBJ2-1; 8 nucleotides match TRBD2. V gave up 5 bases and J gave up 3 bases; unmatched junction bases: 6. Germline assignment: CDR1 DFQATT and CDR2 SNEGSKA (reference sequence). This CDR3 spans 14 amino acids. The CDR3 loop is CSAPAGALYNEQFF. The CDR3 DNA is TGCAGTGCTCCAGCGGGGGCCCTCTACAATGAGCAGTTCTTC.

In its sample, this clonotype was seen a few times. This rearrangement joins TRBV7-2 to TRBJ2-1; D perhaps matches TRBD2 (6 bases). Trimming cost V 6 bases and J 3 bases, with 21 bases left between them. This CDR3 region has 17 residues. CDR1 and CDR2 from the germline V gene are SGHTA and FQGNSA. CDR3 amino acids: CASRPTALRGDYNEQFF. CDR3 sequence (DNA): TGTGCCAGCAGACCCACCGCCCTGCGGGGAGACTACAATGAGCAGTTCTTC.

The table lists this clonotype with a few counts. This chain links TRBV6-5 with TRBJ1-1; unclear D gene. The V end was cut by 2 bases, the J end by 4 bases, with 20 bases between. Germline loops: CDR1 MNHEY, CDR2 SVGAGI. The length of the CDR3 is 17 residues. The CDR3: CASSYRGVSSEGTEAFF. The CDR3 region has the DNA TGTGCCAGCAGTTACCGGGGAGTTTCGTCGGAGGGCACTGAAGCTTTCTTT.

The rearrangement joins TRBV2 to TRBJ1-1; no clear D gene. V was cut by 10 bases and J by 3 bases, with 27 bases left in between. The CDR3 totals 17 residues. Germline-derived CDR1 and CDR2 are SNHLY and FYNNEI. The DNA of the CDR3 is TGTGCCATCTCCCTTGGCAATTACGCTGAAGAGGACACTGAAGCTTTCTTT. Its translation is CAISLGNYAEEDTEAFF.

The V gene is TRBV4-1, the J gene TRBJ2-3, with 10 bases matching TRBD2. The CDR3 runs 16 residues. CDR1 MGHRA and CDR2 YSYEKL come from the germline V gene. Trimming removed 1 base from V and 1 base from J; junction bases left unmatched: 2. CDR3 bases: TGCGCCAGCAGCCAAGCGGGGACTAGCGGCACAGATACGCAGTATTTT. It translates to CASSQAGTSGTDTQYF.

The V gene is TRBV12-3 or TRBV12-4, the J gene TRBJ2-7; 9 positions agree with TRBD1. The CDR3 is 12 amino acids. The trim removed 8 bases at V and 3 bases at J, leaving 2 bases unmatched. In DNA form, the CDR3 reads TGTGCCAGCGGGACAGGGCTCTACGAGCAGTACTTC. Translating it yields CASGTGLYEQYF.

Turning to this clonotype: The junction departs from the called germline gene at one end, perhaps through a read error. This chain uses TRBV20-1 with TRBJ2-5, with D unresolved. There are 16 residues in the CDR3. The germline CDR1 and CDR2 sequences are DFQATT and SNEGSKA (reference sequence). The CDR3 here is CSARDSREWYQGTQYF. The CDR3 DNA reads TGCAGTGCTAGAGACAGTAGAGAGTGGTACCAAGGGACCCAGTACTTC.

The CDR3 spells CSGEGGAQETQYF. The CDR3 DNA sequence: TGCAGTGGCGAGGGGGGGGCCCAAGAGACCCAGTACTTC. The rearrangement links TRBV20-1 to TRBJ2-5, with D perhaps matching TRBD2 (7 bases). The CDR3 has 13 residues. Between the trimmed V and J ends, which lost 7 bases and 1 base, there was a span of 13 bases. The V gene's germline CDR1 is DFQATT and CDR2 SNEGSKA (reference sequence).